This is a list of T cell receptor beta chains from one sample in a study of cytomegalovirus exposure and HLA in healthy donors. The method was immunoSEQ multiplex PCR; TCRdb's version includes in-frame clones alone and lacks a portion of them. The specimen's table records some 130,000 clones. Sequencing input: PBMCs. These receptors were taken from a woman aged 40-49 years in good health and CMV-seropositive. Each CDR3 is given with its conserved first and last residue. D genes are given only for firm matches.

>TRBV5-4|TRBJ1-4|-
CASSNLDSGKLFF
TGTGCCAGCAGCAACCTGGACAGCGGAAAACTGTTTTTT
>TRBV6-1|TRBJ2-5|TRBD1
CASSEATGLGQETQYF
TGTGCCAGCAGTGAAGCGACAGGGTTAGGCCAAGAGACCCAGTACTTC
>TRBV18|TRBJ2-3|-
CASSPPSNTDTQYF
TGTGCCAGCTCACCACCGTCTAACACAGATACGCAGTATTTT
>TRBV10-2|TRBJ1-3|-
CASSDPFSGNTIYF
TGCGCCAGCAGTGACCCATTCTCTGGAAACACCATATATTTT
>TRBV30|TRBJ2-5|TRBD2
CAWSGASGSRETQYF
TGTGCCTGGAGTGGCGCTAGCGGGAGCAGAGAGACCCAGTACTTC
>TRBV4-3|TRBJ2-1|-
CASSQGVGSYNEQFF
TGCGCCAGCAGCCAAGGGGTCGGGTCCTACAATGAGCAGTTCTTC
>TRBV9|TRBJ2-3|TRBD1
CASSARDRGDTQYF
TGTGCCAGCAGCGCCCGGGACAGGGGGGATACGCAGTATTTT
>TRBV23-1|TRBJ2-7|-
CASSTQGQMGSYEQYF
TGCGCCAGCAGCACGCAAGGACAGATGGGGTCCTACGAGCAGTACTTC
>TRBV6-6|TRBJ1-3|-
CASSRSGAGNTIYF
TGTGCCAGCAGCCGATCAGGGGCCGGAAACACCATATATTTT
>TRBV5-8|TRBJ2-4|TRBD1
CASSSLTGKAKNIQYF
TGTGCCAGCAGCTCCCTGACAGGGAAGGCCAAAAACATTCAGTACTTC
>TRBV5-6|TRBJ1-2|-
CASSLTRGYTF
TGTGCCAGCAGCTTAACGAGAGGCTACACCTTC
>TRBV19|TRBJ2-1|TRBD2
CASTGGRLAGLNSYNEQFF
TGTGCCAGTACGGGAGGAAGACTAGCGGGACTTAACTCCTACAATGAGCAGTTCTTC
>TRBV27|TRBJ2-7|-
CASSSAYEQYF
TGTGCCAGCAGTTCCGCCTACGAGCAGTACTTC
>TRBV7-6|TRBJ1-5|-
CASSLGTAIVGNQPQHF
TGTGCCAGCAGCTTAGGGACAGCGATTGTCGGCAATCAGCCCCAGCATTTT
>TRBV28|TRBJ1-4|TRBD1
CASTQTGWEEKLFF
TGTGCCAGCACTCAGACAGGGTGGGAAGAAAAACTGTTTTTT
>TRBV28|TRBJ1-4|TRBD1
CASSLRRDRGGEKLFF
TGTGCCAGCAGTTTAAGACGGGACAGGGGGGGCGAAAAACTGTTTTTT
>TRBV14|TRBJ2-1|TRBD2
CASSLADGGRALKFF
TGTGCCAGCAGCCTCGCGGACGGCGGGAGGGCCCTAAAGTTCTTC
>TRBV6-5|TRBJ1-1|-
CASSYLGREDTEAFF
TGTGCCAGCAGTTACTTGGGCAGGGAGGACACTGAAGCTTTCTTT
>TRBV9|TRBJ2-2|TRBD1
CASSVPKGANTGELFF
TGTGCCAGCAGCGTACCCAAGGGGGCTAACACCGGGGAGCTGTTTTTT
>TRBV7-2|TRBJ1-5|-
CASSLQALPGGNQPQHF
TGTGCCAGCAGCCTACAGGCCTTGCCAGGTGGCAATCAGCCCCAGCATTTT
>TRBV4-1|TRBJ2-5|-
CASSQREWAGQETQYF
TGCGCCAGCAGCCAACGGGAGTGGGCTGGGCAAGAGACCCAGTACTTC
>TRBV6-1|TRBJ2-7|TRBD1
CASSEGTGGYEQYF
TGTGCCAGCAGTGAAGGGACAGGGGGCTACGAGCAGTACTTC
>TRBV9|TRBJ1-1|TRBD1
CASSVTGGYGTEAFF
TGTGCCAGCAGCGTGACAGGGGGTTACGGCACTGAAGCTTTCTTT
>TRBV7-9|TRBJ1-1|-
CASSLNRDTEAFF
TGTGCCAGCAGCTTGAACAGGGACACTGAAGCTTTCTTT
>TRBV6-6|TRBJ2-2|-
CASSSGDTGELFF
TGTGCCAGCAGCTCCGGGGACACCGGGGAGCTGTTTTTT
>TRBV9|TRBJ1-4|-
CASSVGGGTNEKLFF
TGTGCCAGCAGCGTAGGGGGGGGGACTAATGAAAAACTGTTTTTT
>TRBV5-1|TRBJ2-1|-
CASSVSVLGTYNEQFF
TGCGCCAGCAGCGTCTCGGTCCTCGGTACCTACAATGAGCAGTTCTTC
>TRBV5-1|TRBJ1-1|TRBD1
CASSSQGGQAFF
TGCGCCAGCAGCTCGCAGGGGGGCCAAGCTTTCTTT
>TRBV7-8|TRBJ2-3|-
CASSQETVFNTDTQYF
TGTGCCAGCAGCCAAGAGACAGTCTTCAACACAGATACGCAGTATTTT
>TRBV5-1|TRBJ2-3|-
CASSLVGGSTDTQYF
TGCGCCAGCAGCTTGGTTGGCGGGAGCACAGATACGCAGTATTTT
>TRBV7-8|TRBJ2-1|TRBD2
CASSLLAGGPSYNEQFF
TGTGCCAGCAGTTTACTAGCGGGAGGCCCCTCCTACAATGAGCAGTTCTTC
>TRBV7-9|TRBJ2-3|TRBD2
CASRRLLAGESDTQYF
TGTGCCAGCAGGCGTCTACTAGCGGGAGAGTCAGATACGCAGTATTTT
>TRBV7-7|TRBJ2-2|TRBD1
CASSPLLTGGGTGELFF
TGTGCCAGCAGCCCGCTTTTAACAGGGGGAGGAACCGGGGAGCTGTTTTTT
>TRBV7-7|TRBJ2-2|-
CASSLDRYTGELFF
TGTGCTAGCAGCTTAGACAGATACACCGGGGAGCTGTTTTTT
>TRBV6-5|TRBJ1-3|TRBD1
CASSLGQLSGNTIYF
TGTGCCAGCAGCTTGGGACAGCTCTCTGGAAACACCATATATTTT
>TRBV9|TRBJ2-1|-
CASSATDGYNEQFF
TGTGCCAGCAGCGCTACAGACGGATACAATGAGCAGTTCTTC
>TRBV18|TRBJ2-7|TRBD1
CASSPTGGVDEQYF
TGTGCCAGCTCACCGACAGGGGGCGTTGACGAGCAGTACTTC
>TRBV4-3|TRBJ2-2|-
CASSHGHSNTGELFF
TGCGCCAGCAGCCACGGCCACAGCAACACCGGGGAGCTGTTTTTT
>TRBV11-2|TRBJ2-4|TRBD1
CASSPRTGGVTKNIQYF
TGTGCCAGCAGCCCCCGGACAGGGGGAGTGACCAAAAACATTCAGTACTTC
>TRBV30|TRBJ2-3|TRBD1
CAWKGTGIDTQYF
TGTGCCTGGAAAGGGACAGGGATAGATACGCAGTATTTT
>TRBV10-2|TRBJ2-7|-
CASSGQDEQYF
TGCGCCAGCAGTGGGCAGGACGAGCAGTACTTC
>TRBV5-5|TRBJ1-3|-
CASSFPYDQDTIYF
TGTGCCAGCAGCTTTCCATACGACCAGGACACCATATATTTT